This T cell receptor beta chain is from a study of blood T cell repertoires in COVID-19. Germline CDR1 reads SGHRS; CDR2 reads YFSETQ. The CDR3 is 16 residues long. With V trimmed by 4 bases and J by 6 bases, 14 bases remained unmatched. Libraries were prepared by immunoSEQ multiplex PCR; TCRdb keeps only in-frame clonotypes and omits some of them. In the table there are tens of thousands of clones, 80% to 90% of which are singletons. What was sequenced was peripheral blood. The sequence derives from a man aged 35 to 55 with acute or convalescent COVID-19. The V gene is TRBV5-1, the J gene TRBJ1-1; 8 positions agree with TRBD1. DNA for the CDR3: TGCGCCAGCAGCCCCGGGGGGACAGGCAAGGGGGCTGAAGCTTTCTTT. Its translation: CASSPGGTGKGAEAFF.